The next 3 T cell receptor beta chains were all read from a single sample in a study of T cell responses to AZD1222 COVID-19 vaccine. Some clones are missing from TCRdb's copy, which holds only in-frame ones; the method was immunoSEQ multiplex PCR. The repertoire has approximately 150,000 clones, around 89% of them found once; the top ten carry about 3.3%. The starting material was peripheral blood, obtained on day 0 of MenACWY control vaccination. The receptors here all came from an adult in good health.

The V call is TRBV4-3, the J call TRBJ2-3; no definite D call. The CDR3 loop spans 14 amino acids. V gave up 0 bases and J gave up 4 bases, with 8 bases separating them. Per germline, CDR1 LGHNA and CDR2 YSLEER. CDR3 amino acids: CASSQDLWADTQYF. Here the CDR3 DNA reads TGCGCCAGCAGCCAAGATTTGTGGGCAGATACGCAGTATTTT.

This sequence joins TRBV19 and TRBJ1-2, with 8 bases that match TRBD1. V lost 9 bases and J lost 7; bases outside the gene matches: 16. Germline CDR1 and CDR2: LNHDA and SQIVND (reference sequence). The CDR3 spans 15 residues. CDR3 coding DNA: TGTGCCAGCCGGATAGGACAGGGAGGACCGAGTGGCTACACCTTC. This codes for CASRIGQGGPSGYTF.

The chain carries TRBV2 and TRBJ2-7; D might be TRBD1 or TRBD2, each matching 5 bases. Germline assignment: CDR1 SNHLY and CDR2 FYNNEI. The CDR3 is 13 residues long. Trimming pared 4 bases from V and 0 bases from J, leaving 7 bases between. The CDR3 sequence: CASSGGNSYEQYF. In DNA, the CDR3 is TGTGCCAGCAGTGGGGGGAACTCCTACGAGCAGTACTTC. The full variable domain, in which reference TRBV2 and TRBJ2-7 provide the parts outside the CDR3, is EPEVTQTPSHQVTQMGQEVILRCVPISNHLYFYWYRQILGQKVEFLVSFYNNEISEKSEIFDDQFSVERPDGSNFTLKIRSTKLEDSAMYFCASSGGNSYEQYFGPGTRLTVT.